These T cell receptor beta chains were read from a single sample in a study of cytomegalovirus exposure and HLA in healthy donors. Sequenced by immunoSEQ multiplex PCR; TCRdb stores in-frame clones only, minus some. This table has 120,000 or so clones, 83% appearing once. The source material was PBMCs. These receptors were obtained from a woman in her thirties or forties in good health and CMV-seropositive. Both conserved end residues are part of each CDR3. D genes are given only for firm matches. A row's size may be missing; if present it is once, few, many or a size class.

J,D,size,length,V,DNA,CDR3
TRBJ2-2,TRBD2,-,16,TRBV5-4,TGTGCCAGCAGCCCAGGGACTAGCGGAAGTCTTGGGGAGCTGTTTTTT,CASSPGTSGSLGELFF
TRBJ1-1,-,few,15,TRBV9,TGTGCCAGCAGCGGGAAGGCAGGGATGAACACTGAAGCTTTCTTT,CASSGKAGMNTEAFF
TRBJ2-1,TRBD2,-,13,TRBV28,TGTGCCAGCAGTAGCGGGGCCTACAATGAGCAGTTCTTC,CASSSGAYNEQFF
TRBJ2-7,TRBD1,-,14,TRBV5-1,TGCGCCAGCAGCCCACAGGGGGCGCAAAACGAGCAGTACTTC,CASSPQGAQNEQYF
TRBJ1-4,-,-,14,TRBV2,TGTGCCAGCAGTGAAGGCACCTATAATGAAAAACTGTTTTTT,CASSEGTYNEKLFF
TRBJ2-7,TRBD2,-,14,TRBV5-1,TGCGCCAGCAATGAAGCCAGCGGGAGGGCCGAGCAGTACTTC,CASNEASGRAEQYF
TRBJ1-6,-,-,11,TRBV20-1,TGCAGTGCTAGGGGCCCCTGGACCCTCCACTTT,CSARGPWTLHF
TRBJ2-6,-,-,17,TRBV28,TGTGCCAGCAGGGGTAACACAGGGAGCTCTGGGGCCAACGTCCTGACTTTC,CASRGNTGSSGANVLTF
TRBJ1-2,-,few,13,TRBV2,TGTGCCAGCAGCGATTACAGGGTAAATGGCTACACCTTC,CASSDYRVNGYTF
TRBJ1-1,TRBD1,once,15,TRBV6-5,TGTGCCAGCAGTTACCCCGGACAGGGGGGCACTGAAGCTTTCTTT,CASSYPGQGGTEAFF
TRBJ2-2,TRBD1,-,15,TRBV18,TGTGCCAGCTCACCACCGGGACAGGGCACTGGGGAGCTGTTTTTT,CASSPPGQGTGELFF
TRBJ1-1,-,-,11,TRBV6-5,TGTGCCAGCAGGTCTAACACTGAAGCTTTCTTT,CASRSNTEAFF
TRBJ1-2,TRBD1,-,15,TRBV29-1,TGCAGCGCCCTTTCCGGGACAGGGAACGACTATGGCTACACCTTC,CSALSGTGNDYGYTF
TRBJ1-5,-,-,13,TRBV7-8,TGTGCCAGCAGCAAGATCAGTGATCAGCCCCAGCATTTT,CASSKISDQPQHF
TRBJ1-5,-,-,14,TRBV4-1,TGCGCCAGCAGCCAGAACAGGGTCAATCAGCCCCAGCATTTT,CASSQNRVNQPQHF
TRBJ1-2,-,-,11,TRBV9,TGTGCCAGCCGATATGGAGATGGCTACACCTTC,CASRYGDGYTF
TRBJ2-1,-,-,14,TRBV7-6,TGTGCCAGCAGCTTAGGGCGGGACTTCAATGAGCAGTTCTTC,CASSLGRDFNEQFF
TRBJ2-7,TRBD2,-,14,TRBV28,TGTGCCAGCACTTTAGCGGGAGAAAGGTACGAGCAGTACTTC,CASTLAGERYEQYF
TRBJ2-7,-,-,12,TRBV10-3,TGTGCCATCAGTGAGGGGCTCCTCGAGCAGTACTTC,CAISEGLLEQYF
TRBJ2-7,-,-,14,TRBV28,TGTGCCAGCAGTTTTTCAACCGGGACCTACGAGCAGTACTTC,CASSFSTGTYEQYF
TRBJ1-4,TRBD1,-,14,TRBV7-9,TGTGCCAGCAGATCCGGGACAGGGACTGAAAAACTGTTTTTT,CASRSGTGTEKLFF
TRBJ1-1,-,-,16,TRBV9,TGTGCCAGCAGCGTAGCCCCCTTGGGCCGGGGGACTGAAGCTTTCTTT,CASSVAPLGRGTEAFF
TRBJ2-5,-,-,15,TRBV7-6,TGTGCCAGCAGACCTGCTACCTTCTCCCAAGAGACCCAGTACTTC,CASRPATFSQETQYF
TRBJ2-1,TRBD1,-,16,TRBV15,TGTGCCACCAGCAGAGATCCGACAGGGGGAGGCAATGAGCAGTTCTTC,CATSRDPTGGGNEQFF
TRBJ2-1,-,-,15,TRBV4-2,TGTGCCAGCAGCCAAGTTGAACAAACCTACAATGAGCAGTTCTTC,CASSQVEQTYNEQFF
TRBJ2-7,-,-,19,TRBV12-2,TGTGCAAGTCGCCCTAGGGATCGCGGACTAGCGGGCTTAAAGGACGAGCAGTACTTC,CASRPRDRGLAGLKDEQYF
TRBJ2-2,-,-,14,TRBV19,TGTGCCAGTGCAGCTAGCGCAGTAACCGGGGAGCTGCTTTTT,CASAASAVTGELLF
TRBJ2-7,-,few,10,TRBV21-1,TGTGCCAGCAGCCGGGGCGAGCAGTACTTC,CASSRGEQYF
TRBJ2-1,-,-,15,TRBV19,TGTGCCAGTAGTCCCCGGACAATGTTGGGGAATGAGCAGTTCTTC,CASSPRTMLGNEQFF
TRBJ1-5,TRBD1,-,14,TRBV7-9,TGTGCCAGCACTCCGGACAGGGAGAATCAGCCCCAGCATTTT,CASTPDRENQPQHF
TRBJ1-1,TRBD1,-,15,TRBV5-1,TGCGCCAGCAGGCTCCCAGACAGGGGGAACACTGAAGCTTTCTTT,CASRLPDRGNTEAFF
TRBJ2-1,-,once,18,TRBV10-3,TGTGCCATCAGTGATCTCCGGGGGAGCAAGGGCTCCTACAATGAGCAGTTCTTC,CAISDLRGSKGSYNEQFF
TRBJ1-1,-,-,11,TRBV13,TGTGCCAGCAGCTCCAGGGATGAAGCTTTCTTT,CASSSRDEAFF
TRBJ1-2,-,-,13,TRBV6-5,TGTGCCAGCAGGGCCCCACAGGGTAATGGCTACACCTTC,CASRAPQGNGYTF
TRBJ1-3,-,once,17,TRBV11-3,TGTGCCAGCAGCTTATCGACAGGCTGGTCCTCGGGAAACACCATATATTTT,CASSLSTGWSSGNTIYF
TRBJ2-1,TRBD1,-,15,TRBV28,TGTGCCAGCAGTTTAATGGGACAGGGTTACAATGAGCAGTTCTTC,CASSLMGQGYNEQFF
TRBJ2-1,TRBD2,few,16,TRBV11-2,TGTGCCAGCAGCTTAACGAAGCGGGAGCATCACAATGAGCAGTTCTTC,CASSLTKREHHNEQFF
TRBJ2-2,-,-,17,TRBV7-3,TGTGCCAGCAGCTTATTTGGTGGGAGCGGTGGCACCGGGGAGCTGTTTTTT,CASSLFGGSGGTGELFF
TRBJ1-1,TRBD1,-,13,TRBV5-1,TGCGCCAGCAGCTCAGGCCGGACAGGGGTAGCTTTCTTT,CASSSGRTGVAFF
TRBJ1-2,TRBD1,-,13,TRBV4-1,TGCGCCAGCAGCCAAGCAGGGGGCTATGGCTACACCTTC,CASSQAGGYGYTF
TRBJ1-2,-,medium-sized,11,TRBV6-6,TGTGCCAGCAGTAATTCCCTCGTGTACACCTTC,CASSNSLVYTF
TRBJ2-1,-,-,16,TRBV11-2,TGTGCCAGCAGCTCCCGGGACTCGAGCTCCTACAATGAGCAGTTCTTC,CASSSRDSSSYNEQFF
TRBJ2-3,TRBD2,-,15,TRBV6-4,TGTGCCAGCAGTGCCGGGACTAGCGGCACAGATACGCAGTATTTT,CASSAGTSGTDTQYF
TRBJ2-1,TRBD2,-,15,TRBV28,TGTGCCAGCAGTTTACCAATAGCGGGAGGGAATGAGCAGTTCTTC,CASSLPIAGGNEQFF
TRBJ2-5,TRBD1,-,14,TRBV7-7,TGTGCTAGCAGCCCGACAGGGGCTCAAGAGACCCAGTACTTC,CASSPTGAQETQYF
TRBJ2-5,TRBD2,-,15,TRBV19,TGTGCCAGTAGTCCCCGGACTAGCGGGGAAGAGACCCAGTACTTC,CASSPRTSGEETQYF
TRBJ2-3,-,-,13,TRBV5-6,TGTGCCAGCAGCACTTACTACCTTCTTACGCAGTATTTT,CASSTYYLLTQYF
TRBJ2-1,TRBD2,-,16,TRBV7-2,TGTGCCAGCAGCTTAGTAGCGGGAGGCACCTACAATGAGCAGTTCTTC,CASSLVAGGTYNEQFF
TRBJ2-7,-,-,16,TRBV9,TGTGCCAGCAGCGTAGCTGGAGCGACTCAAACCTACGAGCAGTACTTC,CASSVAGATQTYEQYF
TRBJ1-4,TRBD1,-,15,TRBV4-1,TGCGCCAGCAGCCAAGTAGGACAGGGAGGCGAAAAACTGTTTTTT,CASSQVGQGGEKLFF